This section outlines one T cell receptor (beta chain) sequence together with its context. The antigen is undetermined. Per sample, no less than 5.5 micrograms of total RNA were extracted. Primed by a sample-barcoded 5' primer and a J-beta primer mix, a second PCR proceeded for about 7 to 12 cycles. TCRdb fed the 5' RACE reads into MiXCR, producing one record per CDR3 protein. The sample contains 650,000 to 1,000,000 distinct CDR3 sequences, under 40% of which appear only once. The germline gives CDR1 MDHEN, CDR2 SYDVKM. This CDR3 is 16 amino acids long. V lost 4 bases to trimming and J lost 0 bases, with 13 bases between them. This record belongs to a study of blood T cells in healthy people across ages. Findings and limits, study-wide: Roughly linear age-related decline in beta diversity appeared, significant by age 40.

This chain links TRBV28 with TRBJ2-4; D may be TRBD1 (7 bases). The sequenced sample consisted of blood. The receptor was derived from a man aged 18 to 30 in good health. DNA of the CDR3: TGTGCCAGCAGTTCCGCGGGACAGCTAGCCAAAAACATTCAGTACTTC. Translating it yields CASSSAGQLAKNIQYF.